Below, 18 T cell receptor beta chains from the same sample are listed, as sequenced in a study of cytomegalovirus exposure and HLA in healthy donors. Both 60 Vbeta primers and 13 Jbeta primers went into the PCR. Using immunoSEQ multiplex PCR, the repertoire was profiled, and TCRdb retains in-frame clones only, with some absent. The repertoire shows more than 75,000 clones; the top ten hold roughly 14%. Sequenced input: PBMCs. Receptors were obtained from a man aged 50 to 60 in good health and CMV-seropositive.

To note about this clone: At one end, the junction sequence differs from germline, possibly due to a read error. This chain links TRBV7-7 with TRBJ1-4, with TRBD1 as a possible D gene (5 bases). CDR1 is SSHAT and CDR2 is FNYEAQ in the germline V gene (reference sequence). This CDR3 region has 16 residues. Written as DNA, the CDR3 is TGTGCTAGCAGCTTAGGGGCAGGGCTTACCTTTGAAAAACTGTTTTTT. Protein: CASSLGAGLTFEKLFF. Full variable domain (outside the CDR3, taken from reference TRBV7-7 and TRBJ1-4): GAGVSQSPRYKVTKRGQDVTLRCDPISSHATLYWYQQALGQGPEFLTYFNYEAQPDKSGLPSDRFSAERPEGSISTLTIQRTEQRDSAMYRCASSLGAGLTFEKLFFGSGTQLSVL.

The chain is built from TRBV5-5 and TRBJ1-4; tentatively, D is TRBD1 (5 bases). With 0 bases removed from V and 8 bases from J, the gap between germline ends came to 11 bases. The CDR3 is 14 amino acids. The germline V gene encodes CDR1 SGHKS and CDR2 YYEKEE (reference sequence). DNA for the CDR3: TGTGCCAGCAGCTTGGCAGGGTTTAAGGAAAAACTGTTTTTT. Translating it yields CASSLAGFKEKLFF. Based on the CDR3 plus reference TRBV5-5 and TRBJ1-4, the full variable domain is DAGVTQSPTHLIKTRGQQVTLRCSPISGHKSVSWYQQVLGQGPQFIFQYYEKEERGRGNFPDRFSARQFPNYSSELNVNALLLGDSALYLCASSLAGFKEKLFFGSGTQLSVL.

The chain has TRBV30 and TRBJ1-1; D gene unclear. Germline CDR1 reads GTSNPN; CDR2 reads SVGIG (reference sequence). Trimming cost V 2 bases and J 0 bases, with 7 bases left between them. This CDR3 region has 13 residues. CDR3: CAWSLSVNTEAFF. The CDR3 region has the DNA TGTGCCTGGAGTCTGTCCGTGAACACTGAAGCTTTCTTT.

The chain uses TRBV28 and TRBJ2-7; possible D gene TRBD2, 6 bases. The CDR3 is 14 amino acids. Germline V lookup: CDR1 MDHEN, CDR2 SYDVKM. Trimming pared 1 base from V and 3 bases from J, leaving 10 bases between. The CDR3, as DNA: TGTGCCAGCAGTTTATTGGGTAGCGGCTACGAGCAGTACGTC. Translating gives CASSLLGSGYEQYV.

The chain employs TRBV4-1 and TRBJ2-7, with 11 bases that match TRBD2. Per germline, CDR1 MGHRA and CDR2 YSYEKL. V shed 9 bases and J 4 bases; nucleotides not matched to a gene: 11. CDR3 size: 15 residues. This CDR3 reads CASGSGTSGTYEQYF. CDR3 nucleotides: TGCGCCAGTGGTTCCGGGACTAGCGGAACTTACGAGCAGTACTTC.

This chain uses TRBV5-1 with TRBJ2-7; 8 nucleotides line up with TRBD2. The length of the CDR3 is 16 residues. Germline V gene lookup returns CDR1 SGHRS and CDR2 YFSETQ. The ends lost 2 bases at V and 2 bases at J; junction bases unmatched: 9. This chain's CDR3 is CASSFDSGDLAYEQYV. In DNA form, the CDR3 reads TGCGCCAGCAGCTTCGATAGCGGGGACCTGGCCTACGAGCAGTACGTC.

DNA of the CDR3: TGTGCCAGCAGCTCTAGAGAAGGCTCTGAAGCTTTCTTT. It specifies CASSSREGSEAFF. This sequence joins TRBV11-3 and TRBJ1-1; the D is unclear. In germline, CDR1 is SGHNT, CDR2 YENEEA. The CDR3 contains 13 residues. V lost 4 bases to trimming and J lost 6 bases, with 12 bases between them.

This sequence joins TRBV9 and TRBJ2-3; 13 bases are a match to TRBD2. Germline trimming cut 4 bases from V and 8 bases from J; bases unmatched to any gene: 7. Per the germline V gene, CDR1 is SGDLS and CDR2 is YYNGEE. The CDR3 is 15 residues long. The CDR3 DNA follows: TGTGCCAGCAGCTCAGGGGGACTAGCGGGATCTACGCAGTATTTT. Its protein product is CASSSGGLAGSTQYF.

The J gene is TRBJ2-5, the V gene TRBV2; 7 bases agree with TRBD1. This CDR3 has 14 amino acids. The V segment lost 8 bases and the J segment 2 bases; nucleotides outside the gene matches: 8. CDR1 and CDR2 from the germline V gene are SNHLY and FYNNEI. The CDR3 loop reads CASLAGTVQETQYF. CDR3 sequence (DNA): TGTGCCAGCCTTGCCGGGACAGTACAAGAGACCCAGTACTTC.

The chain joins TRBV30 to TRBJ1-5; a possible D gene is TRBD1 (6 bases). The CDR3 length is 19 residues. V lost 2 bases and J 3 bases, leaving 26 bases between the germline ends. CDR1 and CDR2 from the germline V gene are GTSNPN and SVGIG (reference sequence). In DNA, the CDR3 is TGTGCCTGGAGTATGTCGGCCAGGGGCCTCTTAAAGATCAATCAGCCCCAGCATTTT. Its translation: CAWSMSARGLLKINQPQHF.

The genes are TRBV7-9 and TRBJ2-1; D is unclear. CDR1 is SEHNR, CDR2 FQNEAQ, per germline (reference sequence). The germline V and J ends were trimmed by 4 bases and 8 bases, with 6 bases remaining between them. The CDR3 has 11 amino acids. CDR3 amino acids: CASSYGYEQFF. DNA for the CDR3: TGTGCCAGCAGCTACGGGTATGAGCAGTTCTTC.

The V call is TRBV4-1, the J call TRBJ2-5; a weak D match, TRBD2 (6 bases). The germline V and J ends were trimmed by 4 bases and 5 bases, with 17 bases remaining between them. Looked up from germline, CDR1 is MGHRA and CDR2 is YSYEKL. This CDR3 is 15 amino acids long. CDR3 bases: TGCGCCAGCAGCCGCGGGACCACCGGAGACGAGACCCAGTACTTC. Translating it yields CASSRGTTGDETQYF.

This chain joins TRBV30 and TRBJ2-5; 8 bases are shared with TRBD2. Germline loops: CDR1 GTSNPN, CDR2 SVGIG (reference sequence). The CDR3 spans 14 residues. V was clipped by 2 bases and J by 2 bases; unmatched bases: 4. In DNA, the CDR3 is TGTGCCTGGAGTCGATTAGCGGGACAAGAGACCCAGTACTTC. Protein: CAWSRLAGQETQYF. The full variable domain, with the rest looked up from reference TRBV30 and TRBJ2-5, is SQTIHQWPATLVQPVGSPLSLECTVEGTSNPNLYWYRQAAGRGLQLLFYSVGIGQISSEVPQNLSASRPQDRQFILSSKKLLLSDSGFYLCAWSRLAGQETQYFGPGTRLLVL.

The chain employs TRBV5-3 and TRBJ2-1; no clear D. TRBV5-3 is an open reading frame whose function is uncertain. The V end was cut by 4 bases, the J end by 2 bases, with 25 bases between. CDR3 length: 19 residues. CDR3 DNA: TGTGCCAGAAGCGCCCAGCCCCCACGACTGCGAGAAGCCTACAATGAGCAGTTCTTC. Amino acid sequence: CARSAQPPRLREAYNEQFF.

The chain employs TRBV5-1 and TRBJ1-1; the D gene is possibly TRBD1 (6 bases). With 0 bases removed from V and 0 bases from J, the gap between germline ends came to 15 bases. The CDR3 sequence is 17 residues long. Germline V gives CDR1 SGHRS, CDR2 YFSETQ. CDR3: CASSLVPGAAMNTEAFF. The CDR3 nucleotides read TGCGCCAGCAGCTTGGTCCCAGGGGCGGCCATGAACACTGAAGCTTTCTTT.

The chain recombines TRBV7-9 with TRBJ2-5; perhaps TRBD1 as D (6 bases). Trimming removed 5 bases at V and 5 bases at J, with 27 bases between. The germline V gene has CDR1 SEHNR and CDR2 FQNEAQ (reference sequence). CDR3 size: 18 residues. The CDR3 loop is CASSQVRTVPSPEETQYF. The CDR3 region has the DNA TGTGCCAGCAGCCAAGTGAGGACAGTGCCCTCCCCAGAGGAGACCCAGTACTTC.

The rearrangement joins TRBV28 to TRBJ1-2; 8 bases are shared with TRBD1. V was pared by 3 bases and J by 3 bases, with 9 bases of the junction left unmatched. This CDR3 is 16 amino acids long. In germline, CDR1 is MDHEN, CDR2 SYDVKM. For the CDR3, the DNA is TGTGCCAGCAGTTTGCCCCGACAGGGGTTTGACTATGGCTACACCTTC. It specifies CASSLPRQGFDYGYTF.

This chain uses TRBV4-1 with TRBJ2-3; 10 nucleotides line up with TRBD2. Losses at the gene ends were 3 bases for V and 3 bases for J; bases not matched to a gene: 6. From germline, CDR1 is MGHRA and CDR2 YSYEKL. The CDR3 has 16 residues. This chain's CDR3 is CASSHPLAGVTDTQYF. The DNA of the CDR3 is TGCGCCAGCAGCCACCCCCTAGCGGGAGTAACAGATACGCAGTATTTT.